The present TCR beta chain was sequenced within a study of T cells in localized non-small cell lung cancer. Method: immunoSEQ multiplex PCR; TCRdb's copy keeps in-frame clones and lacks some. This sample has about 59,000 clones, with around 90% found just once. The study's findings and limits: Adjacent lung had a median approximately 57 of the 100 largest tumor clones. Heterogeneity is still possible, as just one tumor region was sequenced.

Germline loops: CDR1 LNHDA, CDR2 SQIVND (reference sequence). The CDR3 consists of 16 residues. V was clipped by 5 bases and J by 2 bases; unmatched bases: 10. In regard to this clone: Antigen unknown.

The source is a man aged 35-69 years with stage I squamous cell lung carcinoma. The sample here was peripheral blood, taken before any cancer treatment. J is TRBJ1-2 and V is TRBV19; 8 bases are a match to TRBD1. CDR3 amino acids: CASSPTGTGYNYGYTF. CDR3 nucleotide sequence: TGTGCCAGTAGTCCCACCGGGACAGGATACAACTATGGCTACACCTTC.